The source of this TCR beta chain is a study of T-cell reconstitution after alpha-beta-depleted transplantation in children (dated by TCRdb to the mid-2010s). A note on the overall study: T-cell immune reconstitution after TCRalphabeta/CD19-depleted allogeneic hematopoietic cell transplantation in children was quantitatively tracked in the study by means of TCR repertoire profiling.

Library construction relied on PCR. Sequencing relied on an Illumina HiSeq 2500. Molecular barcoding was employed in the preparation of TCR libraries, with unique molecular identifiers being used to normalize TCRbeta repertoire quantification. TCRdb reprocessed the public reads (quality trimming at Q25 with fastp, clone calling with MiXCR) and kept in-frame beta chains. Entries are consolidated by CDR3 protein sequence, retaining the most common genes and DNA. The sample contains roughly 400,000 distinct CDR3 sequences, just over 20% of them found a single time. Around 3.9% of the sample belongs to the ten largest clones. A remark on this clonotype: What antigen it recognizes has not been identified. Nothing much larger sits one base from this clone, and base qualities are not available.

The source is a human donor who donated a stem cell graft to a child with acute myeloid leukemia. This sample comprised PBMCs from the stem cell graft donor, obtained from the stem cell graft.

The nucleotide sequence reads as follows: TGTGCCAGCAGTTACCCCGGGCGGTTTGGAGATACGCAGTATTTT. It specifies CASSYPGRFGDTQYF. Recombination joined TRBV28 with TRBJ2-3; a confident D gene designation cannot be given. Sequences MDHEN (CDR1) and SYDVKM (CDR2) are obtained from the germline V gene. The CDR3, from cysteine to phenylalanine, totals 15 residues. Only the CDR3 DNA is retained, 45 bases long and in frame from the first base. V loses 4 bases, J loses 5 bases, and the germline ends lie 16 bases apart.